These 14 T cell receptor beta chains were sequenced from one sample in a study of T cell responses to AZD1222 COVID-19 vaccine. Assay: immunoSEQ multiplex PCR; the TCRdb copy retains only in-frame clones and omits some. The repertoire includes 100,000 or so clones, approximately 90% of them detected once, and roughly 3% sits in the top ten. The source was peripheral blood, collected 28 days after the second AZD1222 dose. Source of these receptors: an adult who received the AZD1222 COVID-19 vaccine.

The V call is TRBV5-5, the J call TRBJ2-2; D unresolved. This CDR3 comprises 15 residues. Deletions cut 3 bases from V and 5 bases from J, with 14 bases between. Germline V gene data show CDR1 as SGHKS and CDR2 as YYEKEE (reference sequence). CDR3: CASSSILTGTGELFF. The CDR3 bases are TGTGCCAGCAGCTCCATACTGACTGGAACCGGGGAGCTGTTTTTT.

This rearrangement joins TRBV7-2 to TRBJ1-1, with 7 bases fitting TRBD1. V shed 3 bases and J 5 bases; nucleotides not matched to a gene: 3. CDR3 length: 13 amino acids. Germline V gene sequence: CDR1 SGHTA, CDR2 FQGNSA. The CDR3 loop is CASSFGTVTEAFF. The CDR3, as DNA: TGTGCCAGCAGCTTTGGGACAGTAACTGAAGCTTTCTTT.

This rearrangement joins TRBV6-1 to TRBJ1-2; TRBD1 matches 9 bases. The CDR3 loop spans 17 amino acids. Germline-derived CDR1 and CDR2 are MNHNS and SASEGT. Trimming cost V 1 base and J 4 bases; bases outside gene matches: 10. CDR3 coding DNA: TGTGCCAGCAGTGAAGGGGGACAGGGCCCGCGTGGCTATGGCTACACCTTC. Residues: CASSEGGQGPRGYGYTF.

This sequence joins TRBV6-5 and TRBJ1-1; no firm D call. The CDR3 sequence is 13 residues long. The ends were cut back, 8 bases at V and 4 bases at J, with 14 bases in the middle. Germline lookup yields CDR1 MNHEY and CDR2 SVGAGI. CDR3 loop: CASEWTEGTEAFF. DNA of the CDR3: TGTGCCAGCGAGTGGACTGAGGGCACTGAAGCTTTCTTT.

J is TRBJ1-1 and V is TRBV9; D is perhaps TRBD1 (5 bases). CDR3 length: 15 amino acids. V lost 4 bases and J 4 bases, leaving 17 bases between the germline ends. CDR1 is SGDLS, CDR2 YYNGEE, per germline. This CDR3 reads CASSPGDGAGTEAFF. The CDR3 coding sequence is TGTGCCAGCAGCCCCGGGGACGGGGCCGGCACTGAAGCTTTCTTT.

The J gene is TRBJ2-7, the V gene TRBV7-6; TRBD1 agrees at 9 bases. The CDR3 length is 15 residues. Germline-derived CDR1 and CDR2 are SGHVS and FNYEAQ. V was clipped by 5 bases and J by 1 base; unmatched bases: 6. The CDR3 DNA reads TGTGCCAGCAGCCCTCGGACAGGGGCGTCCTACGAGCAGTACTTC. The encoded protein is CASSPRTGASYEQYF.

This chain uses TRBV19 with TRBJ1-2; D call uncertain. Trimming removed 6 bases from V and 8 bases from J, with 13 bases in between. This CDR3 has 12 residues. Per germline, CDR1 LNHDA and CDR2 SQIVND (reference sequence). The CDR3 region is CASRFPLGGYTF. DNA of the CDR3: TGTGCCAGTAGATTCCCCCTAGGGGGCTACACCTTC.

The chain combines TRBV10-3 with TRBJ1-2, with D possibly TRBD1 on 6 matching bases. This CDR3 spans 14 amino acids. From germline, CDR1 is ENHRY and CDR2 SYGVKD. V dropped 2 bases and J dropped 2 bases, with 9 bases sitting between them. The CDR3 sequence: CAISEPTGNYGYTF. The DNA of the CDR3 is TGTGCCATCAGTGAGCCGACAGGAAACTATGGCTACACCTTC.

The V call is TRBV7-3, the J call TRBJ2-2; no firm D call. CDR1 and CDR2 from the germline V gene are SGHTA and FQGTGA. V lost 3 bases to trimming and J lost 4 bases, with 6 bases between them. This CDR3 region has 13 residues. CDR3 DNA: TGTGCCAGCAGCTTTGACTTCACCGGGGAGCTGTTTTTT. Residues: CASSFDFTGELFF.

The chain recombines TRBV9 with TRBJ1-1; TRBD1 agrees at 7 bases. Losses at the gene ends were 4 bases for V and 6 bases for J; bases not matched to a gene: 6. Germline lookup yields CDR1 SGDLS and CDR2 YYNGEE. There are 13 residues in the CDR3. The CDR3 spells CASSLWDSSEAFF. The CDR3 nucleotides are TGTGCCAGCAGCCTCTGGGACAGTTCTGAAGCTTTCTTT. The full variable domain, in which reference TRBV9 and TRBJ1-1 provide the parts outside the CDR3, is DSGVTQTPKHLITATGQRVTLRCSPRSGDLSVYWYQQSLDQGLQFLIQYYNGEERAKGNILERFSAQQFPDLHSELNLSSLELGDSALYFCASSLWDSSEAFFGQGTRLTVV.

The genes are TRBV6-1 and TRBJ1-2, with 9 positions matching TRBD1. The CDR3 spans 14 residues. Germline assignment: CDR1 MNHNS and CDR2 SASEGT. V dropped 0 bases and J dropped 7; count of bases not matched to a gene: 3. This CDR3 reads CASSEADRGRGYTF. The DNA of the CDR3 is TGTGCCAGCAGTGAAGCGGACAGGGGCCGTGGCTACACCTTC.

The chain has TRBV4-3 and TRBJ2-7; 7 positions agree with TRBD2. Germline V gene lookup returns CDR1 LGHNA and CDR2 YSLEER. This CDR3 has 17 residues. V shed 4 bases and J 3 bases; nucleotides not matched to a gene: 15. The CDR3 DNA reads TGCGCCAGCAGCCCCGGGGGGTCGTTCCAGGGAGGCTACGAGCAGTACTTC. It is translated as CASSPGGSFQGGYEQYF.

The V and J genes are TRBV10-3 and TRBJ1-2; 8 bases agree with TRBD1. Germline values: CDR1 ENHRY, CDR2 SYGVKD. There are 14 residues in the CDR3. Trimming removed 9 bases from V and 0 bases from J; junction bases left unmatched: 6. CDR3: CAMAADRANYGYTF. CDR3 in DNA: TGTGCCATGGCCGCGGACAGGGCTAACTATGGCTACACCTTC.

The chain recombines TRBV29-1 with TRBJ1-2, with D tentatively TRBD1 (6 bases). V lost 7 bases, J lost 3 bases, and 12 bases lay in between. From germline, CDR1 is SQVTM and CDR2 ANQGSEA. This CDR3 comprises 12 residues. This CDR3 reads CSGRDTHYGYTF. The CDR3 DNA reads TGCAGCGGGAGGGACACCCACTATGGCTACACCTTC. Supplemented by reference TRBV29-1 and TRBJ1-2, the full variable domain reads SAVISQKPSRDICQRGTSLTIQCQVDSQVTMMFWYRQQPGQSLTLIATANQGSEATYESGFVIDKFPISRPNLTFSTLTVSNMSPEDSSIYLCSGRDTHYGYTFGSGTRLTVV.